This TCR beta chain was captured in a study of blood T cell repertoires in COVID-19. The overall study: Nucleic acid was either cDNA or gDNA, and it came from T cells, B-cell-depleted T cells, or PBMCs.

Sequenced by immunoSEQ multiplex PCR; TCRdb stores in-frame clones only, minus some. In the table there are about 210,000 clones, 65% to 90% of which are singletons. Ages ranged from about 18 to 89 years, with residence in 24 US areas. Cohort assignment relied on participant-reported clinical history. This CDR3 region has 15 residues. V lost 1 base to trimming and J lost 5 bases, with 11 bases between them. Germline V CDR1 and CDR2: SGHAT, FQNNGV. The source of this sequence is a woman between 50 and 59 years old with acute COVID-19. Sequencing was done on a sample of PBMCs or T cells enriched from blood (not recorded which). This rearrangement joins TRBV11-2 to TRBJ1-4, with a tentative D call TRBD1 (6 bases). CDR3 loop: CASSLGAGENEKLFF. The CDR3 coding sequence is TGTGCCAGCAGCTTAGGGGCAGGGGAGAATGAAAAACTGTTTTTT.